A single sample is the source of the 3 T cell receptor beta chains below, sequenced in a study of cytomegalovirus exposure and HLA in healthy donors. In the PCR, 60 Vbeta and 13 Jbeta primers were used. Sequenced by immunoSEQ multiplex PCR; TCRdb stores in-frame clones only, minus some. The sample has about 200,000 clones, approximately 79% seen once. The sequencing sample was made of PBMCs. Receptors were obtained from a girl between 5 and 17 years old in good health and CMV-seropositive.

This chain links TRBV9 with TRBJ2-1; TRBD2 matches 14 bases. The CDR3 runs 22 residues. V shed 1 base and J 10 bases; nucleotides not matched to a gene: 25. Per the germline V gene, CDR1 is SGDLS and CDR2 is YYNGEE. The CDR3 nucleotides are TGTGCCAGCAGCGTACGACCTGCTCCCTGGGGACTAGCGGGGGCCGCCTTGGAAGAGCAGTTCTTC. Its translation: CASSVRPAPWGLAGAALEEQFF. Variable domain in full (rest from reference TRBV9 and TRBJ2-1): DSGVTQTPKHLITATGQRVTLRCSPRSGDLSVYWYQQSLDQGLQFLIQYYNGEERAKGNILERFSAQQFPDLHSELNLSSLELGDSALYFCASSVRPAPWGLAGAALEEQFFGPGTRLTVL.

The CDR3 spells CASGLQTGIQETQYF. The DNA for the CDR3 is TGTGCTAGTGGTTTGCAGACAGGGATACAAGAGACCCAGTACTTC. V and J are TRBV12-5 and TRBJ2-5; TRBD1 matches 7 bases. Trimming removed 2 bases from V and 2 bases from J; junction bases left unmatched: 5. The CDR3 is made up of 15 amino acids. The germline gives CDR1 LGHNT, CDR2 FRNRAP.

The rearrangement links TRBV6-6 to TRBJ1-1; D is ambiguous. V gave up 8 bases and J gave up 8 bases, with 15 bases separating them. Germline V gene sequence: CDR1 MNHNY, CDR2 SVGAGI (reference sequence). CDR3 length equals 12 residues. The CDR3 DNA reads as TGTGCCAGCGGAATCGTGGGCCTAGAAGCTTTCTTT. Its translation is CASGIVGLEAFF.